This passage covers 30 T cell receptor beta chains from one sample sequenced in a study of blood T cell repertoires in COVID-19. TCRdb's table, derived via immunoSEQ multiplex PCR, lists solely in-frame clones and lacks some. Counted here are 60,000 to 95,000 clones, 90% occurring once; the ten biggest clones make up around a sixth. Sequencing was performed on peripheral blood. The origin of the receptors is a woman of 80 years or more with active or convalescent COVID-19.

The J gene is TRBJ2-4, the V gene TRBV2; 7 bases are a match to TRBD1. Germline CDR1 and CDR2: SNHLY and FYNNEI. CDR3 length equals 18 residues. V gave up 6 bases and J gave up 4 bases; unmatched junction bases: 18. As DNA, the CDR3 is TGTGCCAGCAGACCGAATCTGAGCGGTGGCAGGGGGAAAAACATTCAGTACTTC. It yields the protein CASRPNLSGGRGKNIQYF.

The gene calls are TRBV10-3 and TRBJ1-2; 9 nucleotides agree with TRBD1. The CDR3 totals 14 residues. Per germline, CDR1 ENHRY and CDR2 SYGVKD. With 11 bases clipped from V and 2 bases from J, the junction kept 9 bases outside the gene matches. CDR3 sequence (DNA): TGTGCCGCAGATCCGGGACAGGGAAACTATGGCTACACCTTC. Protein sequence: CAADPGQGNYGYTF.

The chain uses TRBV9 and TRBJ1-1, with D tentatively TRBD1 (5 bases). Germline V lookup: CDR1 SGDLS, CDR2 YYNGEE. Trimming pared 0 bases from V and 0 bases from J, leaving 9 bases between. The CDR3 is made up of 15 amino acids. CDR3 loop: CASSVAGLLNTEAFF. Written as DNA, the CDR3 is TGTGCCAGCAGCGTAGCAGGGCTGTTGAACACTGAAGCTTTCTTT.

This rearrangement joins TRBV5-6 to TRBJ2-5; D possibly corresponds to TRBD2 (5 bases). CDR1 and CDR2 from the germline V gene are SGHDT and YYEEEE. V lost 1 base to trimming and J lost 5 bases, with 6 bases between them. The CDR3 length is 12 residues. CDR3 nucleotide sequence: TGTGCCAGCAGCTTGAGGAGGGAGACCCAGTACTTC. This encodes CASSLRRETQYF.

The chain joins TRBV28 to TRBJ1-1; 10 nucleotides match TRBD1. With 8 bases clipped from V and 4 bases from J, the junction kept 7 bases outside the gene matches. CDR3 size: 14 residues. Germline V gene data show CDR1 as MDHEN and CDR2 as SYDVKM. CDR3 in amino acids: CASGTGAFGTEAFF. The CDR3 DNA reads as TGTGCCAGCGGGACAGGGGCCTTTGGCACTGAAGCTTTCTTT.

V and J are TRBV18 and TRBJ1-5; the D gene is possibly TRBD1 (6 bases). Germline V gene sequence: CDR1 KGHSH, CDR2 LQKENI. Deletions cut 4 bases from V and 6 bases from J, with 16 bases between. The CDR3 has 15 amino acids. This CDR3 is CASSLKAGEGQPQHF. CDR3 sequence (DNA): TGTGCCAGCTCACTCAAAGCAGGGGAGGGTCAGCCCCAGCATTTT.

V usage is TRBV7-2 and J usage is TRBJ1-2; D is uncertain. The germline V gene has CDR1 SGHTA and CDR2 FQGNSA. This CDR3 contains 14 residues. V lost 4 bases and J 8 bases, leaving 17 bases between the germline ends. CDR3 region: CASSSSRGEFGYTF. The CDR3 nucleotides read TGTGCCAGCAGCTCCTCGCGGGGAGAGTTCGGCTACACCTTC.

The V call is TRBV28, the J call TRBJ1-1, with TRBD1 identical over 8 bases. CDR1 MDHEN and CDR2 SYDVKM come from the germline V gene. The CDR3 totals 16 residues. V lost 3 bases and J lost 1; bases outside the gene matches: 7. The CDR3 region is CASSFLSGQGNTEAFF. The CDR3 DNA is TGTGCCAGCAGTTTTTTATCCGGACAGGGGAACACTGAAGCTTTCTTT. Full variable domain (remainder filled in from reference TRBV28 and TRBJ1-1): DVKVTQSSRYLVKRTGEKVFLECVQDMDHENMFWYRQDPGLGLRLIYFSYDVKMKEKGDIPEGYSVSREKKERFSLILESASTNQTSMYLCASSFLSGQGNTEAFFGQGTRLTVV.

V and J are TRBV30 and TRBJ1-1, with D possibly TRBD1 on 5 matching bases. In germline, CDR1 is GTSNPN, CDR2 SVGIG (reference sequence). CDR3 length equals 13 residues. The V gene lost 0 bases and the J gene lost 4 bases, with 9 bases spanning the gap. The DNA for the CDR3 is TGTGCCTGGAGTGTACGAAGGGGCACTGAAGCTTTCTTT. Translated: CAWSVRRGTEAFF.

The gene calls are TRBV5-1 and TRBJ2-1; TRBD1 aligns across 7 bases. V was clipped by 4 bases and J by 0 bases; unmatched bases: 10. CDR1 SGHRS and CDR2 YFSETQ come from the germline V gene. The CDR3 consists of 17 residues. The CDR3: CASSTQTGQSSYNEQFF. The CDR3 DNA is TGCGCCAGCAGCACCCAGACAGGGCAGAGCTCCTACAATGAGCAGTTCTTC.

The chain carries TRBV27 and TRBJ2-2, with a weak D call TRBD1 (5 bases). V lost 5 bases to trimming and J lost 0 bases, with 16 bases between them. The CDR3 contains 17 residues. CDR1 is MNHEY and CDR2 is SMNVEV in the germline V gene (reference sequence). DNA for the CDR3: TGTGCCAGCAGTCCGACCCTGGCAGGGTCGAACACCGGGGAGCTGTTTTTT. Translation gives CASSPTLAGSNTGELFF.

In its sample, this clone was seen a few times. The chain is built from TRBV29-1 and TRBJ1-4, with a weak D call TRBD1 (5 bases). This CDR3 comprises 16 residues. Between the trimmed V and J ends, which lost 5 bases and 8 bases, there was a span of 24 bases. Germline assignment: CDR1 SQVTM and CDR2 ANQGSEA. CDR3 sequence (DNA): TGCAGCGTTTCCCCAACCGGCGGGGCAGGACGGGAAAAACTGTTTTTT. It yields the protein CSVSPTGGAGREKLFF.

The chain joins TRBV14 to TRBJ2-7, with D possibly matching TRBD1 (6 bases). The CDR3 totals 14 residues. Trimming shortened V by 4 bases and J by 3 bases, and 13 bases separated the two germline ends. Per the germline V gene, CDR1 is SGHDN and CDR2 is FVKESK. CDR3 in DNA: TGTGCCAGCAGCCCACACAGGGACGACTACGAGCAGTACTTC. This codes for CASSPHRDDYEQYF.

The chain recombines TRBV5-1 with TRBJ1-5; 7 nucleotides match TRBD1. Germline V gene lookup returns CDR1 SGHRS and CDR2 YFSETQ. The CDR3 spans 16 residues. V was clipped by 1 base and J by 4 bases; unmatched bases: 8. The CDR3 DNA reads TGCGCCAGCAGCTTGACAACGGGACAGTCAAATCAGCCCCAGCATTTT. Protein sequence: CASSLTTGQSNQPQHF.

The chain has TRBV6-5 and TRBJ1-2; TRBD1 matches at 8 bases. Trimming removed 9 bases from V and 6 bases from J; junction bases left unmatched: 12. Germline CDR1 reads MNHEY; CDR2 reads SVGAGI. The CDR3 covers 14 residues. CDR3 nucleotide sequence: TGTGCCAGTTGGGAGGACAGGGCGGGGGATGGCTACACCTTC. This codes for CASWEDRAGDGYTF.

V is TRBV27 and J is TRBJ1-1; D may be TRBD1 (5 bases). Germline CDR1 reads MNHEY; CDR2 reads SMNVEV (reference sequence). This CDR3 has 18 amino acids. V lost 3 bases and J lost 6, with 26 bases in between. The DNA for the CDR3 is TGTGCCAGCAGTTTGTTCGGATTCAGGGTTGGGCTCCCCCCTGAAGCTTTCTTT. Translation: CASSLFGFRVGLPPEAFF.

The chain employs TRBV11-2 and TRBJ1-1; 7 bases agree with TRBD1. J lost 5 bases, V lost 3 bases, and 6 bases had no gene match. Germline V gives CDR1 SGHAT, CDR2 FQNNGV. The CDR3 is 14 amino acids. The CDR3: CASSFHPGGTEAFF. CDR3 nucleotides: TGTGCCAGCAGCTTTCACCCAGGGGGTACTGAAGCTTTCTTT. Full variable domain (remainder filled in from reference TRBV11-2 and TRBJ1-1): EAGVAQSPRYKIIEKRQSVAFWCNPISGHATLYWYQQILGQGPKLLIQFQNNGVVDDSQLPKDRFSAERLKGVDSTLKIQPAKLEDSAVYLCASSFHPGGTEAFFGQGTRLTVV.

This clone was seen only once. This rearrangement joins TRBV10-3 to TRBJ2-1; perhaps TRBD2 as D (7 bases). V was cut by 6 bases and J by 2 bases, with 8 bases left in between. The CDR3 extends over 13 amino acids. CDR1 is ENHRY, CDR2 SYGVKD, per germline. The CDR3, as DNA: TGTGCCATCAGCGGGGGGCCCTACAATGAGCAGTTCTTC. Its protein is CAISGGPYNEQFF.

This chain uses TRBV7-9 with TRBJ2-1; 9 bases match TRBD1. Germline CDR1 is SEHNR and CDR2 is FQNEAQ (reference sequence). CDR3 size: 14 residues. V dropped 5 bases and J dropped 3; count of bases not matched to a gene: 2. The CDR3 DNA reads as TGTGCCAGCAGCCAGGGACAGGGCTACAATGAGCAGTTCTTC. Translating it yields CASSQGQGYNEQFF.

The J gene is TRBJ1-1, the V gene TRBV5-1, with a weak D call TRBD1 (6 bases). Germline lookup yields CDR1 SGHRS and CDR2 YFSETQ. V lost 2 bases, J lost 4 bases, and 15 bases lay in between. The CDR3 spans 15 residues. In DNA form, the CDR3 reads TGCGCCAGCAGCTTCGTGGGGGGGCGAGCCACTGAAGCTTTCTTT. This gives the protein CASSFVGGRATEAFF.

The J gene is TRBJ2-2, the V gene TRBV7-2; D uncertain. Germline loops: CDR1 SGHTA, CDR2 FQGNSA. The CDR3 extends over 14 amino acids. V dropped 2 bases and J dropped 2 bases, with 6 bases sitting between them. The CDR3 region has the DNA TGTGCCAGCAGCTTAAGGAGCAACACCGGGGAGCTGTTTTTT. Translated: CASSLRSNTGELFF. Drawing the rest from reference TRBV7-2 and TRBJ2-2, the complete variable domain is GAGVSQSPSNKVTEKGKDVELRCDPISGHTALYWYRQSLGQGLEFLIYFQGNSAPDKSGLPSDRFSAERTGGSVSTLTIQRTQQEDSAVYLCASSLRSNTGELFFGEGSRLTVL.

The gene calls are TRBV11-3 and TRBJ2-3, with a weak D call TRBD2 (6 bases). Looked up from germline, CDR1 is SGHNT and CDR2 is YENEEA. V lost 5 bases, J lost 14 bases, and 17 bases lay in between. The CDR3 loop spans 12 amino acids. The DNA of the CDR3 is TGTGCCAGCAGCCCCCGACTCGGGGGACTGTATTTT. It codes for CASSPRLGGLYF.

J is TRBJ1-4 and V is TRBV24-1, with D perhaps matching TRBD1 (6 bases). V was cut by 4 bases and J by 7 bases, with 15 bases left in between. Germline values: CDR1 KGHDR, CDR2 SFDVKD. This CDR3 has 15 residues. The CDR3 region is CATSEPRDTGEKLFF. CDR3 DNA: TGTGCCACCAGTGAGCCCCGGGACACCGGTGAAAAACTGTTTTTT.

The chain combines TRBV5-6 with TRBJ1-3, with D unresolved. Trimming pared 4 bases from V and 4 bases from J, leaving 6 bases between. Germline V gives CDR1 SGHDT, CDR2 YYEEEE. The CDR3 runs 12 residues. Here the CDR3 reads CASSPGGNTIYF. The CDR3 DNA follows: TGTGCCAGCAGCCCCGGGGGAAACACCATATATTTT. The full variable domain, with the rest looked up from reference TRBV5-6 and TRBJ1-3, is DAGVTQSPTHLIKTRGQQVTLRCSPKSGHDTVSWYQQALGQGPQFIFQYYEEEERQRGNFPDRFSGHQFPNYSSELNVNALLLGDSALYLCASSPGGNTIYFGEGSWLTVV.

The chain carries TRBV27 and TRBJ1-5; D unresolved. Germline CDR1 is MNHEY and CDR2 is SMNVEV (reference sequence). Trimming pared 4 bases from V and 5 bases from J, leaving 9 bases between. CDR3 length equals 13 residues. In nucleotides, the CDR3 is TGTGCCAGCAGTTCCCTTCGGGATCAGCCCCAGCATTTT. Translating gives CASSSLRDQPQHF.

The rearrangement joins TRBV6-5 to TRBJ2-7; D possibly corresponds to TRBD2 (6 bases). The CDR3 is made up of 14 amino acids. V lost 6 bases to trimming and J lost 8 bases, with 20 bases between them. Germline lookup yields CDR1 MNHEY and CDR2 SVGAGI. In DNA form, the CDR3 reads TGTGCCAGCAGCGATCCGGGACGGGGGACCAAGCAGTACTTC. Amino acid sequence: CASSDPGRGTKQYF.

The rearrangement uses TRBV4-1 and TRBJ1-3; 8 bases map to TRBD1. The CDR3 length is 16 residues. The germline V gene has CDR1 MGHRA and CDR2 YSYEKL. J gave up 4 bases and V 0 bases, and 5 bases lay outside the gene matches. CDR3 nucleotide sequence: TGCGCCAGCAGCCAAGAGGACAGGGCTGGCGGAAACACCATATATTTT. It codes for CASSQEDRAGGNTIYF.

The chain recombines TRBV6-1 with TRBJ2-3; possibly TRBD2 for D (6 bases). With 2 bases removed from V and 1 base from J, the gap between germline ends came to 7 bases. In germline, CDR1 is MNHNS, CDR2 SASEGT. The CDR3 is 14 residues long. CDR3 sequence reads: CASSESGRTDTQYF. The DNA of the CDR3 is TGTGCCAGCAGTGAAAGCGGGCGCACAGATACGCAGTATTTT.

V and J are TRBV2 and TRBJ1-1; D remains ambiguous. Germline assignment: CDR1 SNHLY and CDR2 FYNNEI. V was clipped by 7 bases and J by 0 bases, with 12 bases between them. This CDR3 has 14 residues. The CDR3 bases are TGTGCCAGCACCGAACGGGTAATGAACACTGAAGCTTTCTTT. Translating it yields CASTERVMNTEAFF. The full variable domain, with the rest looked up from reference TRBV2 and TRBJ1-1, is EPEVTQTPSHQVTQMGQEVILRCVPISNHLYFYWYRQILGQKVEFLVSFYNNEISEKSEIFDDQFSVERPDGSNFTLKIRSTKLEDSAMYFCASTERVMNTEAFFGQGTRLTVV.

The V and J genes are TRBV28 and TRBJ1-5, with 12 bases lining up with TRBD1. The CDR3 consists of 16 residues. Germline V lookup: CDR1 MDHEN, CDR2 SYDVKM. With V trimmed by 5 bases and J by 7 bases, 9 bases remained unmatched. CDR3 DNA sequence: TGTGCCAGCAGTCCAGGGACAGGGGGCTTACGACAGCCCCAGCATTTT. Its translation: CASSPGTGGLRQPQHF.